This TCR beta chain was identified during a study of blood T cell repertoires in COVID-19. The junction had 6 bases not matched to a gene; V was cut back by 5 bases and J by 0 bases. The V gene's germline CDR1 is SGHTA and CDR2 FQGNSA. The CDR3 sequence is 17 residues long. This clone has just one count. In the original processing: It was from reference gene primer amplification that nucleated cell counts were estimated. TCRdb's copy holds only in-frame clones and misses some; the assay was immunoSEQ multiplex PCR. The D gene and trimming were derived from the DNA, and the V and J assignments and clone size from that table. The sample contains around 250,000 clones, 70% to 90% of which appear only once.

The receptor was isolated from a woman aged 45-65 years who had recovered from COVID-19. V and J are TRBV7-2 and TRBJ1-6; 8 bases match TRBD1. Material: PBMCs or T cells enriched from blood (not recorded which). The CDR3 spells CASSPRTGSSYNSPLHF. The CDR3 coding sequence is TGTGCCAGCAGCCCTCGGACAGGGAGCTCCTATAATTCACCCCTCCACTTT. Looking up the rest from reference TRBV7-2 and TRBJ1-6 gives the full variable domain: GAGVSQSPSNKVTEKGKDVELRCDPISGHTALYWYRQSLGQGLEFLIYFQGNSAPDKSGLPSDRFSAERTGGSVSTLTIQRTQQEDSAVYLCASSPRTGSSYNSPLHFGNGTRLTVT.